This T cell receptor beta chain originates from a study of shared clonotypes between healthy human individuals (TCRdb year 2020). Looking at the study overall: A few men and two women, aged 18 to 49 years, made up the cohort. For each donor, CD4 naive and CD4 memory were each given three plates, CD8 naive was given two plates, and CD8 memory was given one plate. The study deeply sequenced blood TCR repertoires of about 5 healthy adults to estimate repertoire size and the extent of clonotype sharing between individuals. To increase sequencing depth and limit assay-specific biases, different laboratories used diverse techniques to prepare libraries and sequence TCR repertoires. Each donor's leukapheresis produced roughly between roughly 0.9 and 9 billion PBMCs. The paper as a whole reports these results and caveats: Sharing across a few donors was observed for 4.5% to 6.5% of naive CD4, around 3.5% of naive CD8, 2.3% of memory CD4, and roughly 0.4% of memory CD8 clonotypes. The small number of donors limited the genetic and exposure-history diversity represented. Pairwise subsampling indicated that sequencing depth was expected to affect the degree of clonotype sharing among donors. Sampling was restricted to blood, and TCR repertoires in tissue are likely to differ from TCR repertoires in blood. Larger estimated clonotype richness was generally found for naive subsets than for memory subsets. Higher generation probabilities were observed for clonotypes shared by all four sorted-subset donors than for non-shared clonotypes. Incomplete sequencing was indicated by rarefaction of sorted-subset datasets, despite the large sequencing depth.

About this clone itself: The specificity of this receptor is unknown. Per-base quality was not reported, and no clone a single base away is much larger than it.

Using the deep immunoSEQ assay, multiplex PCR amplified TCR CDR3 regions from genomic DNA. Genomic DNA extracted from each cell subset was distributed evenly over all wells of several immunoSEQ 96-well plates, and each plate served as one replicate. Each replicate PCR for sorted subsets received 200 ng genomic DNA, equal to about 30,000 T cell genomes. The purified libraries were quantified using a Qubit 3.0 fluorometer, sized with a Bioanalyzer 2100, and then quantified again using the KAPA Library Quantification kit. Every immunoSEQ 96-well plate was sequenced on a separate single-read 150-cycle Illumina NextSeq 550 flow cell. As for the authors' bioinformatics: Because the immunoSEQ output included only junctional sequences and no quality scores, the filtering could not be the same as the filtering used for full-length reads. To assign V/J genes and CDR3, sequences were annotated against IMGT germline references using PyIR, a Python wrapper for IgBLAST v1.9. Any read was removed if the V/J assignment was weak (E-value above 1e-6), the CDR3 was missing, or the read contained stop codons, out-of-frame junctions, or ambiguous translated residues. V3J clonotypes were defined by identical inferred V gene, J gene, and CDR3 amino acid sequence. Percentage overlap between repertoires was computed as shared unique clonotypes divided by the size of the smaller repertoire. Repertoire richness was assessed with RTK rarefaction, the Chao1 estimator, and Recon v2.1 estimates of unobserved clonotypes. Generation probabilities for all TCRbeta clonotypes obtained by the gDNA method from four donors were computed using OLGA. This immuneACCESS table, as held by TCRdb, lists in-frame sequences with V and J called but not all clones. Of the missing ones, under half trace to an unresolved V gene in checked studies; the others have no known cause. V, J and clone size are taken as reported in that table, and D and trimming were inferred from the DNA itself. A total of 1.6 million or so clones appear in this sample, about 96% of them only once. Jointly, the top ten make up about 1% of the sample.

V is reduced by 6 bases and J by 0 bases, leaving a spacing of 14 bases between them. Including cysteine and phenylalanine, the CDR3 has 16 amino acids. The only DNA kept is the CDR3, 48 bases in frame from the first base. CDR1 and CDR2 (MNHNY, SVGAGI) derive from the germline V gene (reference sequence). Healthy HIV-negative adults with no recently reported acute infections or vaccinations were included as donors. All donors were Caucasian adults living in Nashville, Tennessee, USA. CD4+ T cells were enriched through magnetic negative selection, after which naive cells were positively selected on CD45RA and the remaining negative fraction served as the memory subset. Blood was collected by leukapheresis, and PBMCs were isolated by Ficoll-Histopaque density gradient centrifugation and then cryopreserved in liquid nitrogen vapor phase. Analytical flow cytometry was used to check the purity and quantity of each magnetically sorted T cell population. Genomic DNA was isolated from each sorted fraction and quantified by UV absorbance on a Nanodrop 2000c.

The receptor was derived from a man aged 25-40 years in good health. The rearrangement combines TRBV6-6 with TRBJ1-4, with the D gene uncertain. Sequenced material: naive CD4+ T cells sorted from blood. In light of the paper, this sample's cell subset or site label describes: CD45RA+ positively selected. CDR3 protein: CASSQAHGATNEKLFF. The sequenced DNA is TGTGCCAGCAGCCAAGCCCACGGTGCAACTAATGAAAAACTGTTTTTT.